Following are 27 T cell receptor beta chains from one sample sequenced in a study of shared clonotypes between healthy human individuals. Sequencing used immunoSEQ multiplex PCR; TCRdb keeps in-frame clones, though not all of them. This sample yields some 1,600,000 clones, of which 98% are seen a single time; roughly 0.4% belongs to the top ten. Input material: naive CD4+ T cells sorted from blood. Described subset: CD45RA+ positively selected. The receptors originated from a man aged 25 to 40 in good health.

The chain recombines TRBV6-5 with TRBJ1-3, with a possible D match to TRBD1 (5 bases). V lost 4 bases and J 4 bases, leaving 14 bases between the germline ends. The CDR3 extends over 15 amino acids. CDR1 and CDR2 from the germline V gene are MNHEY and SVGAGI. CDR3 nucleotide sequence: TGTGCCAGCAGTTCCGATCAGGGACGAGGAAACACCATATATTTT. Residues: CASSSDQGRGNTIYF.

This chain uses TRBV6-5 with TRBJ1-2; D remains ambiguous. CDR3 length: 13 amino acids. Germline V CDR1 and CDR2: MNHEY, SVGAGI. V was shortened by 4 bases and J by 10 bases, with 16 bases between the two germline ends. CDR3 DNA sequence: TGTGCCAGCAGTTCTCGAGGACGGATCCTCTACACCTTC. Its translation is CASSSRGRILYTF.

The count of this clone is one. The chain uses TRBV23-1 and TRBJ2-2; D is uncertain. TRBV23-1 has ORF status, its function being uncertain. Trimming took 7 bases from V and 5 from J, leaving 17 bases between them. The CDR3 loop spans 15 amino acids. In DNA form, the CDR3 reads TGCGCCAGCACCCAAAGGCCATGTGGGACCGGGGAGCTGTTTTTT. The encoded protein is CASTQRPCGTGELFF.

This rearrangement joins TRBV5-1 to TRBJ2-3; D is possibly TRBD2 (6 bases). Germline-derived CDR1 and CDR2 are SGHRS and YFSETQ. V lost 7 bases and J lost 2, with 14 bases in between. The CDR3 loop spans 14 amino acids. Here the CDR3 reads CASRLGGATDTQYF. CDR3 bases: TGCGCCAGCCGCCTCGGCGGGGCCACAGATACGCAGTATTTT.

The V gene is TRBV28, the J gene TRBJ1-2; D perhaps matches TRBD1 (5 bases). The germline V gene encodes CDR1 MDHEN and CDR2 SYDVKM. CDR3 length: 14 amino acids. V was clipped by 2 bases and J by 2 bases, with 9 bases between them. The CDR3 nucleotides read TGTGCCAGCAGTTTAACGACAGCGAACTATGGCTACACCTTC. It yields the protein CASSLTTANYGYTF.

In the case of this clone: This sample includes further DNA sequences coding for the same CDR3. The chain joins TRBV5-1 to TRBJ2-1; TRBD1 matches 11 bases. This CDR3 has 14 residues. Germline V CDR1 and CDR2: SGHRS, YFSETQ. The V gene end was trimmed by 2 bases and the J gene end by 7 bases; junction bases not matched to a gene: 2. The CDR3 loop reads CASSLGTGGNEQFF. CDR3 bases: TGCGCCAGCAGCTTAGGGACAGGGGGAAATGAGCAGTTCTTC.

This chain connects TRBV10-3 to TRBJ2-1, with 7 bases aligning to TRBD2. The CDR3 runs to 14 residues. Germline CDR1 is ENHRY and CDR2 is SYGVKD. The J segment lost 6 bases and the V segment lost 4 bases, leaving 6 bases of the junction unmatched. The CDR3 region is CAISAERDTNEQFF. The CDR3 nucleotides are TGTGCCATCAGTGCGGAGCGGGATACCAATGAGCAGTTCTTC.

This chain uses TRBV5-1 with TRBJ2-5, with 10 positions matching TRBD1. The CDR3 has 14 residues. CDR1 is SGHRS, CDR2 YFSETQ, per germline. V shed 6 bases and J 5 bases; nucleotides not matched to a gene: 7. The DNA for the CDR3 is TGCGCCAGCACAATGACAGGGGGCGCGGAGACCCAGTACTTC. It is translated as CASTMTGGAETQYF.

On this clone: The same CDR3 also results from other DNA sequences found in this sample. Here the CDR3 reads CASSLTGGDTEAFF. In DNA, the CDR3 is TGCGCCAGCAGCTTGACAGGAGGGGACACTGAAGCTTTCTTT. The chain has TRBV5-1 and TRBJ1-1; D is perhaps TRBD1 (5 bases). CDR1 is SGHRS and CDR2 is YFSETQ in the germline V gene. CDR3 length equals 14 residues. V dropped 1 base and J dropped 3 bases, with 10 bases sitting between them.

This clone is a singleton in its sample. The rearrangement joins TRBV6-5 to TRBJ1-2, with 8 positions matching TRBD1. The ends lost 6 bases at V and 7 bases at J; junction bases unmatched: 7. The CDR3 is 13 residues long. Per germline, CDR1 MNHEY and CDR2 SVGAGI. CDR3 amino acids: CASSPGQGGGYTF. The CDR3 nucleotides are TGTGCCAGCAGCCCAGGACAGGGCGGTGGCTACACCTTC.

The V call is TRBV19, the J call TRBJ2-7; TRBD1 aligns across 8 bases. V lost 7 bases, J lost 3 bases, and 23 bases stayed unmatched. Germline V gene sequence: CDR1 LNHDA, CDR2 SQIVND (reference sequence). The CDR3 length is 19 residues. The CDR3 sequence: CASTDPTEPRDRTCYEQYF. The CDR3 DNA reads as TGTGCCAGTACCGATCCTACGGAGCCCCGGGACAGGACTTGCTACGAGCAGTACTTC.

The genes are TRBV5-1 and TRBJ2-1; TRBD2 is a possible D gene (6 bases). Germline V CDR1 and CDR2: SGHRS, YFSETQ. The CDR3 runs 13 residues. Between the trimmed V and J ends, which lost 4 bases and 5 bases, there was a span of 10 bases. The CDR3 loop is CASSTDYHNEQFF. CDR3 sequence (DNA): TGCGCCAGCAGCACGGACTACCACAATGAGCAGTTCTTC.

J is TRBJ1-1 and V is TRBV21-1; the D call in the table, TRBD1, was not verified against the DNA. TRBV21-1 is listed as a pseudogene. The CDR3 loop spans 14 amino acids. The CDR3 spells CASTDRDRNTEAFF. CDR3 in DNA: TGTGCCAGCACGGACAGGGATCGGAACACTGAAGCTTTCTTT.

The chain is built from TRBV4-2 and TRBJ2-2, with D perhaps matching TRBD1 (6 bases). The germline V and J ends were trimmed by 3 bases and 0 bases, with 14 bases remaining between them. Germline V gene sequence: CDR1 LGHNA, CDR2 YNFKEQ. This CDR3 has 17 residues. The CDR3, as DNA: TGTGCCAGCAGCCAGAGAGGACAGCACGCGAACACCGGGGAGCTGTTTTTT. Translating gives CASSQRGQHANTGELFF.

The chain employs TRBV4-1 and TRBJ2-7; no clear D. The CDR3 is made up of 13 amino acids. The germline gives CDR1 MGHRA, CDR2 YSYEKL. The V end lost 3 bases, the J end lost 4 bases, and 10 bases lay between the germline ends. CDR3 nucleotides: TGCGCCAGCAGCCATTTGGGGTCGTACGAGCAGTACTTC. This encodes CASSHLGSYEQYF.

V and J are TRBV18 and TRBJ2-2; 8 nucleotides align to TRBD2. The germline CDR1 and CDR2 sequences are KGHSH and LQKENI. V gave up 3 bases and J gave up 7 bases; unmatched junction bases: 4. CDR3 length: 14 amino acids. CDR3 loop: CASSPGLVGGELFF. Here the CDR3 DNA reads TGTGCCAGCTCACCGGGACTAGTTGGCGGGGAGCTGTTTTTT. Looking up the rest from reference TRBV18 and TRBJ2-2 gives the full variable domain: NAGVMQNPRHLVRRRGQEARLRCSPMKGHSHVYWYRQLPEEGLKFMVYLQKENIIDESGMPKERFSAEFPKEGPSILRIQQVVRGDSAAYFCASSPGLVGGELFFGEGSRLTVL.

This chain links TRBV19 with TRBJ2-2, with TRBD1 matching over 8 bases. Losses at the gene ends were 4 bases for V and 8 bases for J; bases not matched to a gene: 6. Per the germline V gene, CDR1 is LNHDA and CDR2 is SQIVND (reference sequence). This CDR3 contains 14 residues. CDR3 region: CASSSPGGLGELFF. The CDR3, as DNA: TGTGCCAGTAGTAGTCCAGGGGGCTTAGGGGAGCTGTTTTTT.

This sequence joins TRBV18 and TRBJ1-2; TRBD1 agrees at 8 bases. V was clipped by 3 bases and J by 7 bases; unmatched bases: 4. CDR1 and CDR2 (germline): KGHSH, LQKENI. The CDR3 has 13 residues. The CDR3 region has the DNA TGTGCCAGCTCACCGGGACAGGCGGCTGGCTACACCTTC. As protein: CASSPGQAAGYTF. Full variable domain (remainder filled in from reference TRBV18 and TRBJ1-2): NAGVMQNPRHLVRRRGQEARLRCSPMKGHSHVYWYRQLPEEGLKFMVYLQKENIIDESGMPKERFSAEFPKEGPSILRIQQVVRGDSAAYFCASSPGQAAGYTFGSGTRLTVV.

The V gene is TRBV10-3, the J gene TRBJ2-1, with TRBD2 matching 8 bases. The germline V gene encodes CDR1 ENHRY and CDR2 SYGVKD. The CDR3 covers 15 residues. V lost 4 bases and J lost 4; bases outside the gene matches: 6. The CDR3 region is CAISASREGYNEQFF. The CDR3 DNA is TGTGCCATCAGTGCCAGCCGGGAGGGGTACAATGAGCAGTTCTTC.

V and J are TRBV28 and TRBJ2-3; 12 bases agree with TRBD2. Losses at the gene ends were 3 bases for V and 7 bases for J; bases not matched to a gene: 11. Germline lookup yields CDR1 MDHEN and CDR2 SYDVKM. This CDR3 comprises 17 residues. The CDR3 region is CASSLVELAGGPNTQYF. CDR3 coding DNA: TGTGCCAGCAGTTTGGTCGAGCTAGCGGGAGGGCCGAATACGCAGTATTTT.

V gene TRBV9 combines with J gene TRBJ2-7; D might be TRBD1 or TRBD2, each matching 5 bases. The length of the CDR3 is 16 residues. Germline CDR1 reads SGDLS; CDR2 reads YYNGEE. The CDR3, as DNA: TGTAGCTTGAAACCCCCCCCGGGACGTATTTGCTACGAGCAGTACTTC. This codes for CSLKPPPGRICYEQYF.

This chain links TRBV10-3 with TRBJ1-2, with D possibly TRBD1 on 6 matching bases. The CDR3 is made up of 15 amino acids. Deletions cut 6 bases from V and 4 bases from J, with 18 bases between. Germline-derived CDR1 and CDR2 are ENHRY and SYGVKD. CDR3 region: CAISPESGAVYGYTF. In DNA, the CDR3 is TGTGCCATCAGCCCCGAGTCGGGGGCTGTCTATGGCTACACCTTC.

The chain employs TRBV27 and TRBJ2-1; TRBD2 is a possible D gene (6 bases). The CDR3 contains 15 residues. V was pared by 5 bases and J by 2 bases, with 13 bases between. The germline gives CDR1 MNHEY, CDR2 SMNVEV (reference sequence). The CDR3, as DNA: TGTGCCAGCAGTCCGAGGGACTTACCCTACAATGAGCAGTTCTTC. Encoded protein: CASSPRDLPYNEQFF.

The V and J genes are TRBV2 and TRBJ2-2; the D gene could be TRBD1 or TRBD2 (6 bases each). Germline V gene data show CDR1 as SNHLY and CDR2 as FYNNEI. The germline V and J ends were trimmed by 4 bases and 4 bases, with 16 bases remaining between them. The length of the CDR3 is 16 residues. CDR3 in amino acids: CASSVFKGGITGELFF. The CDR3 DNA follows: TGTGCCAGCAGTGTCTTCAAAGGGGGGATCACCGGGGAGCTGTTTTTT. The variable domain in full, with the rest retrieved from reference TRBV2 and TRBJ2-2, is EPEVTQTPSHQVTQMGQEVILRCVPISNHLYFYWYRQILGQKVEFLVSFYNNEISEKSEIFDDQFSVERPDGSNFTLKIRSTKLEDSAMYFCASSVFKGGITGELFFGEGSRLTVL.

CDR3 bases: TGCGCCAGCAGCCAAGGAGGAAGCTCTGGAAACACCATATATTTT. The encoded protein is CASSQGGSSGNTIYF. The chain employs TRBV4-3 and TRBJ1-3; D unclear. The germline CDR1 and CDR2 sequences are LGHNA and YSLEER. The ends were cut back, 1 base at V and 0 bases at J, with 7 bases in the middle. The CDR3 has 15 residues.

The chain uses TRBV10-3 and TRBJ1-3, with 9 bases that match TRBD1. The germline V gene encodes CDR1 ENHRY and CDR2 SYGVKD. This CDR3 is built from 15 residues. The ends lost 0 bases at V and 5 bases at J; junction bases unmatched: 2. Here the CDR3 reads CAISESGTGRNTIYF. Here the CDR3 DNA reads TGTGCCATCAGTGAGTCCGGGACAGGGAGAAACACCATATATTTT.

The sample holds one count of this clone. The chain employs TRBV29-1 and TRBJ2-2; tentatively, D is TRBD1 or TRBD2 (5 bases each). Looked up from germline, CDR1 is SQVTM and CDR2 is ANQGSEA. The V and J ends lost 3 bases and 4 bases respectively, with 15 bases between them. The CDR3 is made up of 15 amino acids. In DNA form, the CDR3 reads TGCAGCGTTGAGAGAGACAGCGGTATCACCGGGGAGCTGTTTTTT. The encoded protein is CSVERDSGITGELFF.